The 17 T cell receptor beta chains in this list originate from one sample, sequenced in a study of vaccination and CD4 T cells after COVID-19. Cultured CD4+ T cell DNA underwent sequencing with the Oncomine TCR Beta short-read assay. Via MiXCR, TCRdb re-called the PCR reads, giving one row per CDR3 protein. The sample lists about 23,000 distinct CDR3 sequences, about 53% occurring once. The treatment: approximately 9-day PBMC culture with coronavirus spike peptide pools or control peptides (ViraFEST assay). Their antigens are not known. The sample was CD4+ T cells from blood, cultured in vitro. These receptors all stem from a human donor who had recovered from COVID-19.

This clonotype has more than one count but fewer than ten. The chain recombines TRBV20-1 with TRBJ1-2; D might be TRBD1 (6 bases). Germline V gene lookup returns CDR1 DFQATT and CDR2 SNEGSKA (reference sequence). The length of the CDR3 is 14 residues. The germline V and J ends were trimmed by 3 bases and 4 bases, with 15 bases remaining between them. CDR3 sequence (DNA): TGCAGTGCTAGCCAAGCGGACAGCCTCTATGGCTACACCTTC. It encodes CSASQADSLYGYTF.

The chain has TRBV7-9 and TRBJ2-3; 10 positions agree with TRBD1. Germline V lookup: CDR1 SEHNR, CDR2 FQNEAQ (reference sequence). After removal of 5 bases from V and 3 bases from J, the junction contained 2 bases not matched to a gene. This CDR3 region has 14 residues. CDR3: CASSRDRGTDTQYF. The CDR3 DNA follows: TGTGCCAGCAGCAGGGACAGGGGAACAGATACGCAGTATTTT.

The chain uses TRBV7-3 and TRBJ2-5; TRBD2 matches at 9 bases. The germline V gene has CDR1 SGHTA and CDR2 FQGTGA. The CDR3 runs 15 residues. After removal of 2 bases from V and 6 bases from J, the junction contained 7 bases not matched to a gene. Written as DNA, the CDR3 is TGTGCCAGCAGCTTAGGGCTAGCGGGGTTAAAGACCCAGTACTTC. It specifies CASSLGLAGLKTQYF.

The CDR3 protein is CAWGRGQNNYGYTF. CDR3 DNA sequence: TGTGCCTGGGGCAGGGGGCAAAATAACTATGGCTACACCTTC. This sequence joins TRBV30 and TRBJ1-2; 8 positions agree with TRBD1. CDR3 length: 14 amino acids. Germline assignment: CDR1 GTSNPN and CDR2 SVGIG (reference sequence). V shed 5 bases and J 1 base; nucleotides not matched to a gene: 6. Looking up the rest from reference TRBV30 and TRBJ1-2 gives the full variable domain: SQTIHQWPATLVQPVGSPLSLECTVEGTSNPNLYWYRQAAGRGLQLLFYSVGIGQISSEVPQNLSASRPQDRQFILSSKKLLLSDSGFYLCAWGRGQNNYGYTFGSGTRLTVV.

The rearrangement joins TRBV15 to TRBJ1-4; D ambiguous. CDR3 length equals 13 residues. In germline, CDR1 is LNHNV, CDR2 YYDKDF (reference sequence). Trimming stripped 8 bases from V and 4 bases from J, with 11 bases between. CDR3 sequence (DNA): TGTGCCACCCAAAACGGACTTAATGAAAAACTGTTTTTT. Its protein product is CATQNGLNEKLFF.

The CDR3 protein is CASSILTGGWDTGELFF. CDR3 nucleotides: TGTGCCAGTAGTATACTAACAGGGGGTTGGGACACCGGGGAGCTGTTTTTT. This chain uses TRBV19 with TRBJ2-2, with 8 bases identical to TRBD1. The CDR3 runs to 17 residues. Trimming at V came to 2 bases and at J to 3 bases, leaving 8 bases not matched to a gene. CDR1 is LNHDA, CDR2 SQIVND, per germline (reference sequence).

Judged by abundance, this clonotype is medium-sized. CDR3 DNA: TGTGCCAGCAGCTTAAATTGGGAGGAGCAGTACTTC. It encodes CASSLNWEEQYF. The rearrangement joins TRBV7-8 to TRBJ2-7; perhaps TRBD2 as D (5 bases). The germline gives CDR1 SGHVS, CDR2 FQNEAQ. This CDR3 region has 12 residues. V was trimmed by 2 bases and J by 7 bases, leaving 9 bases between them.

The chain links TRBV6-1 to TRBJ1-1; D unclear. From germline, CDR1 is MNHNS and CDR2 SASEGT. This CDR3 is 13 amino acids long. The germline V and J ends were trimmed by 4 bases and 1 base, with 7 bases remaining between them. This CDR3 is CASSGLQNTEAFF. CDR3 sequence (DNA): TGTGCCAGCAGTGGGCTCCAGAACACTGAAGCTTTCTTT.

The V and J genes are TRBV6-1 and TRBJ1-5; 10 nucleotides agree with TRBD1. Looked up from germline, CDR1 is MNHNS and CDR2 is SASEGT. V dropped 8 bases and J dropped 1; count of bases not matched to a gene: 2. The CDR3 is made up of 14 amino acids. The CDR3 DNA is TGTGCCAGCTGGGGACAGGGGAGCAATCAGCCCCAGCATTTT. Translation: CASWGQGSNQPQHF.

This clonotype occurred a few times. The rearrangement links TRBV7-2 to TRBJ2-1; TRBD1 aligns across 7 bases. Trimming removed 4 bases from V and 11 bases from J; junction bases left unmatched: 8. There are 13 residues in the CDR3. Per germline, CDR1 SGHTA and CDR2 FQGNSA. CDR3 DNA sequence: TGTGCCAGCAGCTCGAGAGGGGGCAGAAAGCAGTTCTTC. Protein product: CASSSRGGRKQFF.

The chain carries TRBV20-1 and TRBJ1-2; 8 bases align to TRBD1. Trimming removed 7 bases from V and 7 bases from J; junction bases left unmatched: 5. The CDR3 covers 11 residues. Looked up from germline, CDR1 is DFQATT and CDR2 is SNEGSKA (reference sequence). For the CDR3, the DNA is TGCAGTGTTCGACAGGGGTCTGGCTACACCTTC. This encodes CSVRQGSGYTF.

The chain joins TRBV5-1 to TRBJ2-5; TRBD2 aligns across 11 bases. J was trimmed by 3 bases and V by 6 bases; bases with no gene match: 4. Germline values: CDR1 SGHRS, CDR2 YFSETQ. CDR3 length: 14 amino acids. CDR3 DNA sequence: TGCGCCAGCACCGAACTAGCGGGAGAAGAGACCCAGTACTTC. Its protein product is CASTELAGEETQYF. Full variable domain (rest looked up from reference TRBV5-1 and TRBJ2-5): KAGVTQTPRYLIKTRGQQVTLSCSPISGHRSVSWYQQTPGQGLQFLFEYFSETQRNKGNFPGRFSGRQFSNSRSEMNVSTLELGDSALYLCASTELAGEETQYFGPGTRLLVL.

The chain carries TRBV20-1 and TRBJ1-4, with D tentatively TRBD1 (6 bases). V was shortened by 5 bases and J by 8 bases, with 15 bases between the two germline ends. The CDR3 consists of 13 residues. CDR1 is DFQATT and CDR2 is SNEGSKA in the germline V gene (reference sequence). CDR3 DNA: TGCAGTGCTCGACAGGTGTATGGAGAAAAACTGTTTTTT. Translation: CSARQVYGEKLFF.

This clonotype was observed a few times. This chain joins TRBV7-6 and TRBJ2-7; 11 nucleotides match TRBD2. Looked up from germline, CDR1 is SGHVS and CDR2 is FNYEAQ. The J segment lost 3 bases and the V segment lost 2 bases, leaving 0 bases of the junction unmatched. There are 14 residues in the CDR3. The DNA of the CDR3 is TGTGCCAGCAGCTTAACTAGCGGGGGCTACGAGCAGTACTTC. Its translation: CASSLTSGGYEQYF.

The chain carries TRBV7-9 and TRBJ1-3; no clear D. The CDR3 runs to 14 residues. V shed 3 bases and J shed 0 bases, with 6 bases lying between them. Germline V gene data show CDR1 as SEHNR and CDR2 as FQNEAQ (reference sequence). The CDR3 is CASSLSYSGNTIYF. The CDR3 nucleotides read TGTGCCAGCAGCTTGAGCTACTCTGGAAACACCATATATTTT.

V gene TRBV6-5 combines with J gene TRBJ2-1, with D possibly being TRBD1 (6 bases). Trimming took off 1 base at V and 0 bases at J, with 13 bases between the two ends. Germline loops: CDR1 MNHEY, CDR2 SVGAGI. The CDR3 consists of 17 residues. In DNA, the CDR3 is TGTGCCAGCAGTTACTTTTTGACAGGAAGCTCCTACAATGAGCAGTTCTTC. Translated, it gives CASSYFLTGSSYNEQFF.

The chain has TRBV20-1 and TRBJ2-7; possibly TRBD1 for D (6 bases). V shed 1 base and J shed 3 bases, with 13 bases lying between them. The CDR3 spans 14 residues. CDR1 and CDR2 from the germline V gene are DFQATT and SNEGSKA (reference sequence). CDR3 coding DNA: TGCAGTGCTAGAGGGGGGCTCAGGGGCTACGAGCAGTACTTC. Translating gives CSARGGLRGYEQYF.